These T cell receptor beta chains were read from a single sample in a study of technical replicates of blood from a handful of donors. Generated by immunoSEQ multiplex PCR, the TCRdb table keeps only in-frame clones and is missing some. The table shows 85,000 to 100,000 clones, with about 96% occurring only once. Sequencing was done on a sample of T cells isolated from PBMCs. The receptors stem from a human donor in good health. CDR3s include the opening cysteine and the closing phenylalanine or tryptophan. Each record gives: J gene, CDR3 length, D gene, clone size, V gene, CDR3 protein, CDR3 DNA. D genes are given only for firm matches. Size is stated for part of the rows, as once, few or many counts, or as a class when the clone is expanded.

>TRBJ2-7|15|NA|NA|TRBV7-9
CASSFVGREVHEQYF
TGTGCCAGCAGCTTTGTGGGGAGAGAGGTGCACGAGCAGTACTTC
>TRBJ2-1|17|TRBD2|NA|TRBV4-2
CASSQDSRAGGRHEQFF
TGTGCCAGCAGCCAAGATAGCCGAGCGGGAGGGCGGCATGAGCAGTTCTTC
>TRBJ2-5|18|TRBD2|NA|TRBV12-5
CASGHGPKPGGGPGTQYF
TGTGCTAGTGGCCATGGTCCGAAGCCGGGGGGGGGCCCGGGGACCCAGTACTTC
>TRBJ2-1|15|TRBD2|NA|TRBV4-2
CASSQDKAQLARQFF
TGTGCCAGCAGCCAAGATAAGGCCCAACTAGCGCGGCAGTTCTTC
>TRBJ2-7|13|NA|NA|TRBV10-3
CAIGTRLDNEQYF
TGTGCCATAGGAACGCGACTAGACAACGAGCAGTACTTC
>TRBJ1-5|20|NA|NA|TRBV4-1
CASSQDDILTVPYSNQPQHF
TGCGCCAGCAGCCAAGATGACATTTTGACCGTCCCATATAGCAATCAGCCCCAGCATTTT
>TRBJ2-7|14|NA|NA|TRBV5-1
CASRVAGLGDEQYF
TGCGCCAGCAGGGTGGCGGGGCTCGGGGACGAGCAGTACTTC
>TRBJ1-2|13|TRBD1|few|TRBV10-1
CATSDRRLYGYTF
TGCGCCACTTCGGACAGGCGGTTATATGGCTACACCTTC
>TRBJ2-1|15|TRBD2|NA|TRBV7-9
CASSLRGLAGGEQFF
TGTGCCAGCAGCTTACGCGGACTAGCGGGGGGTGAGCAGTTCTTC
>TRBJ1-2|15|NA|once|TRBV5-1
CASSLAPGMDYGYTF
TGCGCCAGCAGCTTGGCTCCAGGTATGGACTATGGCTACACCTTC
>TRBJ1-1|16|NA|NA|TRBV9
CASSVGDRLMNTEAFF
TGTGCCAGCAGCGTAGGAGACAGACTCATGAACACTGAAGCTTTCTTT
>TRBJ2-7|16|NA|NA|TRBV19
CASRSSGTLDSYEQYF
TGTGCCAGTAGGAGCTCCGGGACATTAGACTCCTACGAGCAGTACTTC
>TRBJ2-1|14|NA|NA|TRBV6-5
CASRLQGILNEQFF
TGTGCCAGCAGATTACAGGGAATTCTAAATGAGCAGTTCTTC
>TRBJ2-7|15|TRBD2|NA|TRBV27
CASSLFRGGRPEQYF
TGTGCCAGCAGTTTATTCCGGGGGGGCCGTCCCGAGCAGTACTTC
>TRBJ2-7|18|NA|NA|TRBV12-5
CASGLNPPEVDPLYEQYF
TGTGCTAGTGGTTTGAACCCCCCCGAGGTTGACCCCCTTTACGAGCAGTACTTC
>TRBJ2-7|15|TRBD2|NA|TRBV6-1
CASSAFSGSSNEQYF
TGTGCCAGCAGTGCATTTAGCGGGAGCTCCAACGAGCAGTACTTC
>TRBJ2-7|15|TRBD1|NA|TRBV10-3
CAISEKTGGFDEQYF
TGTGCCATCAGTGAGAAGACAGGGGGTTTCGACGAGCAGTACTTC
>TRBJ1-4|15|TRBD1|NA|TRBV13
CASIKTGGGDEKLFF
TGTGCCAGCATCAAAACAGGGGGCGGGGATGAAAAACTGTTTTTT
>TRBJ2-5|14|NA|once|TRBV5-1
CASSRPGIKETQYF
TGCGCCAGCAGCCGGCCGGGGATCAAAGAGACCCAGTACTTC
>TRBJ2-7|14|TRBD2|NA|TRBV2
CATNPGLASGEQYF
TGTGCCACCAATCCGGGACTAGCGTCCGGCGAGCAGTACTTC
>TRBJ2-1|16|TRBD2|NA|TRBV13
CASSLRRTSGFNEQFF
TGTGCCAGCAGCTTAAGGAGGACTAGCGGGTTCAATGAGCAGTTCTTC
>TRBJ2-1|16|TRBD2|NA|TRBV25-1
CASSEFAGGSEDEQFF
TGTGCCAGCAGTGAATTCGCGGGAGGGTCGGAGGATGAGCAGTTCTTC
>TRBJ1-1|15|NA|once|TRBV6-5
CASSSRGAGTTEAFF
TGTGCCAGCAGTTCCCGCGGGGCCGGGACCACTGAAGCTTTCTTT
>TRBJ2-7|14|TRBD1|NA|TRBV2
CASSTGGIAREQYF
TGTGCCAGCAGTACAGGGGGAATAGCACGGGAGCAGTACTTC
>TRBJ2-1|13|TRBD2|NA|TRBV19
CASSGLAEGEQFF
TGTGCCAGTAGCGGACTAGCTGAGGGTGAGCAGTTCTTC
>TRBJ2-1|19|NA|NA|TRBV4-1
CASSHAMKGSRGSNNEQFF
TGCGCCAGCAGCCACGCCATGAAGGGGTCCCGAGGTTCGAACAATGAGCAGTTCTTC
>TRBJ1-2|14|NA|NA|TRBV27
CASSRDLRGGGYTF
TGTGCCAGCAGTAGGGACCTTCGAGGAGGGGGCTACACCTTC
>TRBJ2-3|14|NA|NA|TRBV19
CASVEGWGTDTQYF
TGTGCCTCGGTTGAGGGCTGGGGCACAGATACGCAGTATTTT
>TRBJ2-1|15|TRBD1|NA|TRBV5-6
CASSYWAGGHNEQFF
TGTGCCAGCAGCTATTGGGCAGGGGGCCACAATGAGCAGTTCTTC
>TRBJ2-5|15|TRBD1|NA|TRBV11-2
CASSLDRGQGKTQYF
TGTGCCAGCAGCTTAGATCGGGGACAGGGAAAGACCCAGTACTTC
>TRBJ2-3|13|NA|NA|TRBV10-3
CAISVAGSDTQYF
TGTGCCATCAGTGTGGCTGGCTCAGATACGCAGTATTTT
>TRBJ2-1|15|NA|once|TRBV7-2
CASSLVASIYNEQFF
TGTGCCAGCAGCTTAGTCGCCAGTATCTACAATGAGCAGTTCTTC
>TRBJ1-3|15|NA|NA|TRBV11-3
CASSFVPGAGNTIYF
TGTGCCAGCAGCTTCGTTCCAGGGGCTGGAAACACCATATATTTT
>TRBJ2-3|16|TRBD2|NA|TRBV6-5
CASSYVSGSGTDTQYF
TGTGCCAGCAGTTACGTCAGCGGGAGCGGAACAGATACGCAGTATTTT
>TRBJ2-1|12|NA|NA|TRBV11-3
CASSQGQPEQFF
TGTGCCAGCAGCCAAGGACAGCCTGAGCAGTTCTTC
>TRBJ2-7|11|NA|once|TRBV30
CAWGESGEQYF
TGTGCCTGGGGCGAGTCGGGGGAGCAGTACTTC
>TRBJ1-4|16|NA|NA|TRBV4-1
CASSNHPAPANEKLFF
TGCGCCAGCAGTAACCACCCTGCCCCGGCTAATGAAAAACTGTTTTTT
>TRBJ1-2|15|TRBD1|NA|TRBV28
CASSLPGQGFYGYTF
TGTGCCAGCAGCCTCCCGGGACAGGGGTTCTATGGCTACACCTTC
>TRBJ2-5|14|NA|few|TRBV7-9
CASSLAGGGETQYF
TGTGCCAGCAGCTTAGCGGGGGGAGGAGAGACCCAGTACTTC
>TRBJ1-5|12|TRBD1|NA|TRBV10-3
CATQGVDQPQHF
TGTGCCACCCAGGGGGTCGATCAGCCCCAGCATTTT
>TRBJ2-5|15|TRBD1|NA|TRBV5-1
CASSLNRGSQETQYF
TGCGCCAGCAGCTTGAACAGGGGATCCCAAGAGACCCAGTACTTC
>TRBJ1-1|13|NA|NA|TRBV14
CASSQVTHTEAFF
TGTGCCAGCAGCCAAGTTACTCACACTGAAGCTTTCTTT
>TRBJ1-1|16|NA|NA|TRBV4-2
CASSQDLLQANTEAFF
TGTGCCAGCAGCCAAGATCTTCTACAGGCGAACACTGAAGCTTTCTTT
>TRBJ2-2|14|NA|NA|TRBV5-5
CASSSRLSTRELFF
TGTGCCAGCAGCTCGCGACTCTCCACCCGGGAGCTGTTTTTT
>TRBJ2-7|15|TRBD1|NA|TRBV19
CASSYAGTGSYEQYF
TGTGCCAGTAGTTATGCCGGGACAGGGTCCTACGAGCAGTACTTC
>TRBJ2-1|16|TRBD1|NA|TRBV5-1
CASSLRTGGSYNEQFF
TGCGCCAGCAGCTTGAGGACAGGGGGCTCCTACAATGAGCAGTTCTTC
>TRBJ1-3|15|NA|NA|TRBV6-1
CASSETGSSGNTIYF
TGTGCCAGCAGTGAAACAGGATCCTCTGGAAACACCATATATTTT
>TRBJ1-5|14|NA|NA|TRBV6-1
CASSVSGDNQPQHF
TGTGCCAGCAGTGTAAGCGGCGACAATCAGCCCCAGCATTTT
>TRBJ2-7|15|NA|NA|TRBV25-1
CASSERDAESYEQYF
TGTGCCAGCAGTGAGCGGGACGCTGAGTCGTACGAGCAGTACTTC
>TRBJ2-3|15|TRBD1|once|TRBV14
CASSQVGTGADTQYF
TGTGCCAGCAGCCAAGTCGGGACAGGGGCAGATACGCAGTATTTT
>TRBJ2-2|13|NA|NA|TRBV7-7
CASSLEAGGELFF
TGTGCTAGCAGCTTAGAAGCGGGCGGGGAGCTGTTTTTT
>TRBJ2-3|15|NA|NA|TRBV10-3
CAISESWGQEDTQYF
TGTGCCATCAGTGAGTCATGGGGGCAGGAGGATACGCAGTATTTT